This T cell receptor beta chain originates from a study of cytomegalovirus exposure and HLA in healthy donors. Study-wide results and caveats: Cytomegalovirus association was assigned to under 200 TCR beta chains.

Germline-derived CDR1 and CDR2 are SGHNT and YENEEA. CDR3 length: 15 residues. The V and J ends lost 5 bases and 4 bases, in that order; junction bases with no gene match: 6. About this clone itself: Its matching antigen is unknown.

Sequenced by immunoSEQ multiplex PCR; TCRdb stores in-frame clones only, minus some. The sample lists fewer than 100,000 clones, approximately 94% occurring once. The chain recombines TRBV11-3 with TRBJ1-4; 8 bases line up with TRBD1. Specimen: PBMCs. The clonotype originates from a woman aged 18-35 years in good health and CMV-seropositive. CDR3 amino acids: CASSARQGINEKLFF. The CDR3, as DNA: TGTGCCAGCAGCGCAAGACAGGGGATTAATGAAAAACTGTTTTTT.